The clone carrying this TCR beta chain was seen ten or more times. Its antigen is not identified. The library tagged individual cDNA molecules with unique molecular identifiers. MiXCR, applied by TCRdb to the RACE reads, yields one record per CDR3 protein. The table records about 110,000 distinct CDR3 sequences, more than 7% of them present only once. Germline CDR1 reads MGHRA; CDR2 reads YSYEKL. V was trimmed by 1 base and J by 7 bases, leaving 14 bases between them. This CDR3 has 15 amino acids. Time point defined: patch test 2, 6 weeks after DPC sensitization. Documented treatment: therapeutic diphenylcyclopropenone sensitization with weekly scalp DPC. The data are from a study of human T cells and chemical hapten exposure. Study-wide context: A roughly 2 cm by roughly 2 cm inner upper arm patch received 2% DPC for sensitization. Findings of the study overall: TCRs at high frequency, those above 1 in 1000, did not change with DPC sensitization.

The rearrangement links TRBV4-1 to TRBJ2-1, with D unclear. The sequenced sample was whole blood, obtained in connection with sensitization to the hapten diphenylcyclopropenone (DPC). This sequence was found in a woman aged 35 to 49 with alopecia areata. Some clones in this sample may be carry-over from other donors' samples. The chain's CDR3 is CASSQGTAWVNEQFF. In nucleotides, the CDR3 is TGCGCCAGCAGCCAAGGCACAGCCTGGGTTAATGAGCAGTTCTTC.